The clone carrying this TCR beta chain has just one count. This sample was taken from a study of blood T cell repertoires in COVID-19. Across the whole study: Samples of COVID-19 (acute and convalescent) were obtained from the United States, Italy and Spain. Sources were T cells, B-cell-depleted T cells, or PBMCs; the material itself was cDNA or gDNA.

The authors' processing: Quantification of nucleated cells was approximated via reference gene primer amplification. The table came from immunoSEQ multiplex PCR; TCRdb's copy has only in-frame clones and leaves some out. The D gene and trimming were derived from the DNA, and the V and J assignments and clone size from that table. The sample lists approximately 280,000 clones; roughly 86% were seen once. Donors in Cohort 3 counted as recovered after two negative PCRs, clearance, or symptom resolution. Trimming removed 5 bases from V and 4 bases from J, with 23 bases in between. This CDR3 region has 17 residues. From germline, CDR1 is SEHNR and CDR2 FQNEAQ (reference sequence).

The sequence came from a woman in her fifties or sixties who had recovered from COVID-19. The sequencing input was PBMCs or T cells enriched from blood (not recorded which). The chain has TRBV7-9 and TRBJ1-1; perhaps TRBD1 as D (6 bases). This CDR3 is CASSPDRTGAYGTEAFF. The CDR3 nucleotides read TGTGCCAGCAGCCCAGACAGGACTGGGGCTTATGGCACTGAAGCTTTCTTT.